Presented here are 13 T cell receptor beta chains from one specimen sequenced in a study of T cell clonality in common variable immunodeficiency. Profiled with immunoSEQ multiplex PCR; TCRdb holds only in-frame clones, not every one. Sampling found 50,000 or so clones, none seen once. The sequenced sample consisted of peripheral blood mononuclear cells. The receptor source for this set is a person between 18 and 69 years old in good health.

This clone was seen repeatedly, ten times or more. The read is 3 residues too short to cover the CDR3 end, so that end is filled in from the germline J gene. The V and J genes are TRBV5-6 and TRBJ2-2, with 8 bases aligning to TRBD2. Per the germline V gene, CDR1 is SGHDT and CDR2 is YYEEEE. CDR3 length: 15 amino acids. The V segment lost 5 bases and the J segment 2 bases; nucleotides outside the gene matches: 5. The CDR3 is CASSLAGYNTGELFF. The sequenced CDR3 bases are TGTGCCAGCAGTCTAGCGGGTTATAACACCGGGGAG.

At least ten counts were recorded for this clone. Read data end 3 residues before the CDR3 end; the end is taken from the germline J gene. The chain links TRBV11-2 to TRBJ1-2; D unclear. The germline V gene encodes CDR1 SGHAT and CDR2 FQNNGV. V gave up 6 bases and J gave up 0 bases, with 8 bases separating them. CDR3 size: 13 residues. The covered CDR3 bases are TGTGCCAGCAGTTTCACAGCTAACTATGGC. Its protein is CASSFTANYG. The complete CDR3 protein is CASSFTANYGYTF. Full variable domain (rest looked up from reference TRBV11-2 and TRBJ1-2): EAGVAQSPRYKIIEKRQSVAFWCNPISGHATLYWYQQILGQGPKLLIQFQNNGVVDDSQLPKDRFSAERLKGVDSTLKIQPAKLEDSAVYLCASSFTANYGYTFGSGTRLTVV.

This clone was counted at least ten times. The part of the CDR3 DNA that was read is TGTGCCAGCAGTTTGTCACGGTCCTCGGGGGCCAACGTC. Its translation: CASSLSRSSGANV. The entire CDR3 protein is CASSLSRSSGANVLTF. This chain uses TRBV12-3 or TRBV12-4 with TRBJ2-6; D not resolved. With the read ending 3 residues before the CDR3 end, the germline J gene is used to fill in that end. Trimming left V 3 bases short and J 4 bases short, with 13 bases between. The CDR3 extends over 16 amino acids.

This clone was seen at least ten times. The CDR3 is cut off 3 residues early in the read; its end comes from the germline J gene. The gene calls are TRBV7-2 and TRBJ1-1; a possible D gene is TRBD1 (6 bases). V shed 2 bases and J shed 4 bases, with 11 bases lying between them. Germline V lookup: CDR1 SGHTA, CDR2 FQGNSA. The CDR3 runs 14 residues. The CDR3 spells CASSLRGGGTEAFF. The sequenced CDR3 bases are TGTGCCAGCAGCTTAAGGGGGGGCGGCACTGAA.

Many counts were recorded for this clone. Sequencing ends 3 residues short of the CDR3 end; the germline J gene provides the rest. The V gene is TRBV7-9, the J gene TRBJ2-1; tentative D call: TRBD2 (6 bases). V gave up 2 bases and J gave up 4 bases, with 12 bases separating them. The CDR3 covers 15 residues. CDR1 is SEHNR and CDR2 is FQNEAQ in the germline V gene (reference sequence). CDR3 DNA (partial): TGTGCCAGCAGCTTATCGATGGGGGGTTACAATGAG. Translating gives CASSLSMGGYNE. The whole CDR3 protein reads CASSLSMGGYNEQFF.

Points on this clone: Read coverage stops 3 residues before the CDR3 terminus; the germline J gene supplies the remainder. The chain couples TRBV30 to TRBJ1-2, with a weak D call TRBD1 (5 bases). This CDR3 has 15 amino acids. CDR1 and CDR2 (germline): GTSNPN, SVGIG (reference sequence). The CDR3 is CAWSSPGGVTDTYTF. Incomplete CDR3 DNA: TGTGCCTGGAGTTCCCCCGGGGGGGTTACAGATACC. The variable domain in full, completed from reference TRBV30 and TRBJ1-2, reads SQTIHQWPATLVQPVGSPLSLECTVEGTSNPNLYWYRQAAGRGLQLLFYSVGIGQISSEVPQNLSASRPQDRQFILSSKKLLLSDSGFYLCAWSSPGGVTDTYTFGSGTRLTVV.

This clone was detected ten times or more. The sequenced fragment ends 3 residues before the CDR3 boundary, so the rest is inferred from the germline J gene. This rearrangement joins TRBV5-1 to TRBJ2-7, with 7 bases that match TRBD1. The CDR3 has 15 amino acids. V lost 4 bases to trimming and J lost 2 bases; unmatched junction nucleotides: 9. CDR1 and CDR2 from the germline V gene are SGHRS and YFSETQ. CDR3: CASSERRDRAYEQYF. CDR3 bases read: TGCGCCAGCAGCGAAAGAAGAGACAGGGCCTACGAG. Using reference TRBV5-1 and TRBJ2-7 for the parts outside the CDR3, the full variable domain is KAGVTQTPRYLIKTRGQQVTLSCSPISGHRSVSWYQQTPGQGLQFLFEYFSETQRNKGNFPGRFSGRQFSNSRSEMNVSTLELGDSALYLCASSERRDRAYEQYFGPGTRLTVT.

This clone was counted many times. Read coverage stops 3 residues before the CDR3 terminus; the germline J gene supplies the remainder. The chain is built from TRBV20-1 and TRBJ1-3; D not certain. The CDR3 has 14 residues. CDR1 and CDR2 (germline): DFQATT, SNEGSKA (reference sequence). Trimming removed 4 bases from V and 0 bases from J, with 10 bases in between. The covered CDR3 bases are TGCAGTGCTACCAGGCTTAGCTCTGGAAACACC. Protein: CSATRLSSGNT. The full CDR3 protein is CSATRLSSGNTIYF.

This clone occurred a few times. The CDR3 end falls 3 residues outside the read, so it is completed with the germline J gene. The rearrangement joins TRBV19 to TRBJ1-1; 7 bases line up with TRBD1. V lost 5 bases to trimming and J lost 0 bases; unmatched junction nucleotides: 6. Germline V CDR1 and CDR2: LNHDA, SQIVND (reference sequence). The CDR3 is 15 residues long. CDR3 in amino acids: CASSPEQGMNTEAFF. The CDR3 bases that were read are TGTGCCAGTAGTCCAGAACAGGGGATGAACACTGAA.

This clone occurred many times. Read data end 3 residues before the CDR3 end; the end is taken from the germline J gene. V and J are TRBV6-1 and TRBJ1-4; TRBD1 might be the D (5 bases). CDR3 length: 15 residues. Germline V gene lookup returns CDR1 MNHNS and CDR2 SASEGT. V was shortened by 1 base and J by 10 bases, with 16 bases between the two germline ends. This CDR3 reads CASSEGGRVEAKLFF. CDR3 DNA (partial): TGTGCCAGCAGTGAAGGAGGCAGGGTGGAGGCAAAA.

This clone has ten or more counts. The read ends 3 residues before the CDR3 terminus; that terminus is restored from the germline J gene. The gene calls are TRBV5-6 and TRBJ1-1, with D possibly matching TRBD1 (5 bases). This CDR3 contains 13 residues. CDR1 is SGHDT, CDR2 YYEEEE, per germline. The ends were cut back, 6 bases at V and 4 bases at J, with 13 bases in the middle. The part of the CDR3 DNA that was read is TGTGCCAGCACCTTTGGGGGGAGCACTGAA. Protein product: CASTFGGSTE. In full, the CDR3 reads CASTFGGSTEAFF. The variable domain in full, with the rest retrieved from reference TRBV5-6 and TRBJ1-1, is DAGVTQSPTHLIKTRGQQVTLRCSPKSGHDTVSWYQQALGQGPQFIFQYYEEEERQRGNFPDRFSGHQFPNYSSELNVNALLLGDSALYLCASTFGGSTEAFFGQGTRLTVV.

This clone appeared many times. The read halts 3 residues ahead of the CDR3 end, with the missing end drawn from the germline J gene. The genes are TRBV6-2 or TRBV6-3 and TRBJ1-1, with 9 positions matching TRBD1. The CDR3 consists of 15 residues. Germline loops: CDR1 MNHEY, CDR2 SVGEGT. Losses at the gene ends were 7 bases for V and 0 bases for J; bases not matched to a gene: 6. CDR3 sequence: CASTPGQGLNTEAFF. The sequenced CDR3 bases are TGTGCCAGCACCCCGGGACAGGGACTGAACACTGAA.

Concerning this clone itself: A clone one base away is much larger, so this may be a read error. The CDR3 is cut off 3 residues early in the read; its end comes from the germline J gene. The chain couples TRBV7-6 to TRBJ2-3; TRBD1 agrees at 11 bases. The length of the CDR3 is 16 residues. In germline, CDR1 is SGHVS, CDR2 FNYEAQ. This chain's CDR3 is CASSLATDRGRETQYF. CDR3 DNA, as far as it was read: TGTGCCAGCAGCTTAGCGACGGACAGGGGGCGAGAGACG.